These T cell receptor beta chains were read from a single sample in a study of blood T cell repertoires in COVID-19. Profiled with immunoSEQ multiplex PCR; TCRdb holds only in-frame clones, not every one. The sample comprises approximately 210,000 clones, about 86% of which are singletons, and around 1.6% rests with the top ten. Sample: peripheral blood. The origin of the receptors is a man aged 18 to 30 with active or convalescent COVID-19. The CDR3 runs from the conserved cysteine through the conserved F or W. D genes are given only for firm matches. Where a row states a size, it is once, few, many or the class of an expanded clone; other rows omit it.

d_gene: NA
j_gene: TRBJ2-1
v_gene: TRBV25-1
abundance: NA
CDR3aa: CASRPEGLKHNEQFF
CDR3nt: TGTGCCAGCAGACCCGAGGGACTCAAGCACAATGAGCAGTTCTTC

d_gene: TRBD2
j_gene: TRBJ2-3
v_gene: TRBV29-1
abundance: NA
CDR3aa: CSGGLAGGADTQYF
CDR3nt: TGCAGCGGGGGACTAGCGGGAGGCGCAGATACGCAGTATTTT

d_gene: NA
j_gene: TRBJ1-4
v_gene: TRBV14
abundance: NA
CDR3aa: CASSQDRQGSEKLFF
CDR3nt: TGTGCCAGCAGCCAAGATCGGCAGGGTAGCGAAAAACTGTTTTTT

d_gene: NA
j_gene: TRBJ2-2
v_gene: TRBV9
abundance: NA
CDR3aa: CASSVQAGELFF
CDR3nt: TGTGCCAGCAGCGTCCAGGCCGGGGAGCTGTTTTTT

d_gene: TRBD1
j_gene: TRBJ1-2
v_gene: TRBV5-1
abundance: NA
CDR3aa: CASSLDGQDFSYGYTF
CDR3nt: TGCGCCAGCAGCTTGGACGGACAGGACTTTTCCTATGGCTACACCTTC

d_gene: NA
j_gene: TRBJ2-5
v_gene: TRBV7-7
abundance: NA
CDR3aa: CASSSGRLVKQETQYF
CDR3nt: TGTGCCAGCAGCTCCGGACGACTAGTAAAACAAGAGACCCAGTACTTC

d_gene: NA
j_gene: TRBJ1-4
v_gene: TRBV13
abundance: NA
CDR3aa: CASSLGRGRGEKLFF
CDR3nt: TGTGCCAGCAGCTTAGGCCGAGGGAGAGGTGAAAAACTGTTTTTT

d_gene: TRBD1
j_gene: TRBJ1-1
v_gene: TRBV3-1/TRBV3-2
abundance: NA
CDR3aa: CASSNLDRGTEAFF
CDR3nt: TGTGCCAGCAGCAATCTTGACAGGGGGACTGAAGCTTTCTTT

d_gene: TRBD2
j_gene: TRBJ2-5
v_gene: TRBV5-4
abundance: NA
CDR3aa: CASSEPSGRFGRETQYF
CDR3nt: TGTGCCAGCAGCGAACCTAGCGGGAGATTTGGTAGGGAGACCCAGTACTTC

d_gene: TRBD2
j_gene: TRBJ2-7
v_gene: TRBV19
abundance: NA
CDR3aa: CASSKVGAGGPYEQYF
CDR3nt: TGTGCCAGTAGTAAGGTCGGGGCGGGAGGACCCTACGAGCAGTACTTC

d_gene: NA
j_gene: TRBJ1-2
v_gene: TRBV12-5
abundance: NA
CDR3aa: CASGLADSPYGYTF
CDR3nt: TGTGCTAGTGGTTTGGCGGACTCTCCCTATGGCTACACCTTC

d_gene: NA
j_gene: TRBJ1-6
v_gene: TRBV5-1
abundance: NA
CDR3aa: CASSLVGSREPLHF
CDR3nt: TGCGCCAGCAGCTTGGTCGGGTCACGGGAACCCCTCCACTTT

d_gene: NA
j_gene: TRBJ1-4
v_gene: TRBV7-9
abundance: NA
CDR3aa: CASSLETGPNEKLFF
CDR3nt: TGTGCCAGCAGCTTGGAGACAGGCCCTAATGAAAAACTGTTTTTT

d_gene: NA
j_gene: TRBJ2-5
v_gene: TRBV7-7
abundance: NA
CDR3aa: CASSPLQLTGEGLQETQYF
CDR3nt: TGTGCCAGCAGCCCCCTTCAGTTGACGGGAGAGGGGCTCCAAGAGACCCAGTACTTC

d_gene: TRBD2
j_gene: TRBJ2-7
v_gene: TRBV5-1
abundance: NA
CDR3aa: CASTSGSSHEQYF
CDR3nt: TGCGCCAGCACTAGCGGGAGCTCCCACGAGCAGTACTTC

d_gene: NA
j_gene: TRBJ2-1
v_gene: TRBV7-6
abundance: once
CDR3aa: CASSPETFLGGRWGGEQFF
CDR3nt: TGTGCCAGCAGCCCGGAGACTTTTCTAGGAGGGCGTTGGGGTGGTGAGCAGTTCTTC

d_gene: NA
j_gene: TRBJ2-5
v_gene: TRBV7-3
abundance: NA
CDR3aa: CASSLAGFGGETQYF
CDR3nt: TGTGCCAGCAGCCTGGCGGGGTTCGGCGGGGAGACCCAGTACTTC

d_gene: NA
j_gene: TRBJ2-3
v_gene: TRBV13
abundance: NA
CDR3aa: CASSLGYETGTDTQYF
CDR3nt: TGTGCCAGCAGCTTAGGGTATGAAACGGGCACAGATACGCAGTATTTT

d_gene: NA
j_gene: TRBJ2-2
v_gene: TRBV10-1
abundance: NA
CDR3aa: CASSDFSGNTGELFF
CDR3nt: TGCGCCAGCAGTGATTTTTCGGGGAACACCGGGGAGCTGTTTTTT

d_gene: NA
j_gene: TRBJ1-5
v_gene: TRBV19
abundance: NA
CDR3aa: CASSIGQNFGNQPQHF
CDR3nt: TGTGCCAGTAGTATAGGTCAGAATTTTGGCAATCAGCCCCAGCATTTT

d_gene: NA
j_gene: TRBJ1-2
v_gene: TRBV7-2
abundance: NA
CDR3aa: CASSLYSPGTPSFVYGYTF
CDR3nt: TGTGCCAGCAGCTTATATTCCCCAGGGACTCCGTCCTTCGTCTATGGCTACACCTTC

d_gene: NA
j_gene: TRBJ1-1
v_gene: TRBV27
abundance: NA
CDR3aa: CASSFRGLGEAFF
CDR3nt: TGTGCCAGCAGTTTTCGGGGTTTGGGTGAAGCTTTCTTT

d_gene: TRBD1
j_gene: TRBJ1-1
v_gene: TRBV7-3
abundance: NA
CDR3aa: CASSLERDSEAFF
CDR3nt: TGTGCCAGCAGCTTAGAGAGGGACAGTGAAGCTTTCTTT

d_gene: NA
j_gene: TRBJ1-6
v_gene: TRBV13
abundance: NA
CDR3aa: CASSLQGWGSPLHF
CDR3nt: TGTGCCAGCAGCTTACAGGGTTGGGGTTCACCCCTCCACTTT

d_gene: NA
j_gene: TRBJ2-2
v_gene: TRBV9
abundance: NA
CDR3aa: CASSVGGRNTGELFF
CDR3nt: TGTGCCAGCAGCGTAGGAGGGAGGAACACCGGGGAGCTGTTTTTT

d_gene: TRBD2
j_gene: TRBJ2-3
v_gene: TRBV20-1
abundance: NA
CDR3aa: CSASGSSGSGDTQYF
CDR3nt: TGCAGTGCTAGTGGGTCTAGCGGGAGTGGAGATACGCAGTATTTT

d_gene: NA
j_gene: TRBJ2-7
v_gene: TRBV19
abundance: NA
CDR3aa: CASSIKLADSYEQYF
CDR3nt: TGTGCCAGTAGTATAAAACTAGCTGACTCCTACGAGCAGTACTTC

d_gene: TRBD2
j_gene: TRBJ2-7
v_gene: TRBV10-2
abundance: NA
CDR3aa: CASSVEPSGEQYF
CDR3nt: TGCGCCAGCAGTGTTGAGCCTAGCGGCGAGCAGTACTTC

d_gene: NA
j_gene: TRBJ2-1
v_gene: TRBV7-2
abundance: NA
CDR3aa: CASSFHGAYNEQFF
CDR3nt: TGTGCCAGCAGCTTTCACGGGGCCTACAATGAGCAGTTCTTC

d_gene: TRBD2
j_gene: TRBJ2-5
v_gene: TRBV7-2
abundance: once
CDR3aa: CASSPQGLAGQETQYF
CDR3nt: TGTGCCAGCAGCCCCCAGGGACTAGCGGGACAAGAGACCCAGTACTTC

d_gene: NA
j_gene: TRBJ1-5
v_gene: TRBV7-2
abundance: NA
CDR3aa: CASSLAGGRVQPQHF
CDR3nt: TGTGCCAGCAGCTTAGCCGGCGGCAGGGTTCAGCCCCAGCATTTT

d_gene: TRBD1
j_gene: TRBJ1-4
v_gene: TRBV10-1
abundance: NA
CDR3aa: CASSDGTVGELFF
CDR3nt: TGCGCCAGCAGTGATGGGACAGTGGGGGAACTGTTTTTT

d_gene: NA
j_gene: TRBJ1-6
v_gene: TRBV28
abundance: few
CDR3aa: CASISWGVDSPLHF
CDR3nt: TGTGCCAGCATCTCCTGGGGGGTAGATTCACCCCTCCACTTT

d_gene: NA
j_gene: TRBJ2-2
v_gene: TRBV15
abundance: NA
CDR3aa: CATSRDPPAFSENTGELFF
CDR3nt: TGTGCCACCAGCAGAGATCCCCCCGCGTTTAGCGAGAACACCGGGGAGCTGTTTTTT

d_gene: TRBD2
j_gene: TRBJ2-1
v_gene: TRBV9
abundance: NA
CDR3aa: CASSALAGGGPGEQFF
CDR3nt: TGTGCCAGCAGCGCCCTAGCGGGAGGGGGGCCAGGAGAGCAGTTCTTC

d_gene: NA
j_gene: TRBJ1-2
v_gene: TRBV10-3
abundance: NA
CDR3aa: CAISTDGNYGYTF
CDR3nt: TGTGCCATCAGTACAGATGGGAACTATGGCTACACCTTC

d_gene: NA
j_gene: TRBJ2-1
v_gene: TRBV7-9
abundance: NA
CDR3aa: CASSLATGKSNEQFF
CDR3nt: TGTGCCAGCAGCTTAGCCACCGGGAAAAGCAATGAGCAGTTCTTC

d_gene: NA
j_gene: TRBJ2-2
v_gene: TRBV10-3
abundance: once
CDR3aa: CANAGQLNTGELFF
CDR3nt: TGTGCCAACGCGGGGCAGCTGAACACCGGGGAGCTGTTTTTT

d_gene: NA
j_gene: TRBJ1-5
v_gene: TRBV19
abundance: NA
CDR3aa: CASSISKENQPQHF
CDR3nt: TGTGCCAGTAGTATATCGAAAGAGAATCAGCCCCAGCATTTT

d_gene: TRBD2
j_gene: TRBJ2-7
v_gene: TRBV10-1
abundance: NA
CDR3aa: CASSAGTSGSFEQYF
CDR3nt: TGCGCCAGCAGTGCCGGGACTAGCGGGAGTTTCGAGCAGTACTTC

d_gene: NA
j_gene: TRBJ2-7
v_gene: TRBV11-2
abundance: NA
CDR3aa: CASSLLQRTYEQYF
CDR3nt: TGTGCCAGCAGCCTACTACAGCGGACCTACGAGCAGTACTTC

d_gene: NA
j_gene: TRBJ1-1
v_gene: TRBV5-1
abundance: many
CDR3aa: CASSSSVIMNTEAFF
CDR3nt: TGCGCCAGCAGCTCCTCAGTGATCATGAACACTGAAGCTTTCTTT

d_gene: NA
j_gene: TRBJ1-4
v_gene: TRBV3-1/TRBV3-2
abundance: NA
CDR3aa: CASSPRSTTTNEKLFF
CDR3nt: TGTGCCAGCAGTCCAAGGTCGACTACAACTAATGAAAAACTGTTTTTT

d_gene: TRBD1
j_gene: TRBJ2-1
v_gene: TRBV2
abundance: NA
CDR3aa: CASILYPGQGATEQFF
CDR3nt: TGTGCCAGCATACTCTACCCGGGACAGGGGGCGACTGAGCAGTTCTTC

d_gene: TRBD2
j_gene: TRBJ2-3
v_gene: TRBV6-4
abundance: NA
CDR3aa: CASSDAGTSGRGTQYF
CDR3nt: TGTGCCAGCAGTGACGCCGGGACTAGCGGGAGAGGTACGCAGTATTTT

d_gene: TRBD2
j_gene: TRBJ2-7
v_gene: TRBV3-1/TRBV3-2
abundance: NA
CDR3aa: CASSQYGLAGAEQYF
CDR3nt: TGTGCCAGCAGCCAATACGGACTAGCGGGAGCCGAGCAGTACTTC

d_gene: TRBD1
j_gene: TRBJ1-2
v_gene: TRBV19
abundance: NA
CDR3aa: CASSIAPTGAANYGYTF
CDR3nt: TGTGCCAGTAGTATAGCGCCAACAGGGGCGGCTAACTATGGCTACACCTTC

d_gene: TRBD1
j_gene: TRBJ2-5
v_gene: TRBV27
abundance: NA
CDR3aa: CASSSPGQGDETQYF
CDR3nt: TGTGCCAGCAGTTCCCCGGGACAGGGGGACGAGACCCAGTACTTC

d_gene: TRBD1
j_gene: TRBJ1-1
v_gene: TRBV7-8
abundance: once
CDR3aa: CASSSGTANTEAFF
CDR3nt: TGTGCCAGCAGCTCAGGGACAGCCAACACTGAAGCTTTCTTT

d_gene: NA
j_gene: TRBJ1-2
v_gene: TRBV5-5
abundance: NA
CDR3aa: CASSLWTVYGYTF
CDR3nt: TGTGCCAGCAGCTTGTGGACAGTCTATGGCTACACCTTC

d_gene: NA
j_gene: TRBJ2-2
v_gene: TRBV4-2
abundance: NA
CDR3aa: CASSRISGTNTGELFF
CDR3nt: TGTGCCAGCAGCCGAATTAGCGGTACGAACACCGGGGAGCTGTTTTTT

d_gene: TRBD2
j_gene: TRBJ2-2
v_gene: TRBV7-2
abundance: NA
CDR3aa: CASSSGGRRSGELFF
CDR3nt: TGTGCCAGCAGCTCGGGGGGGAGGAGATCCGGGGAGCTGTTTTTT